These T cell receptor beta chains were read from a single sample in a study of blood T cell repertoires in COVID-19. TCRdb's copy holds only in-frame clones and misses some; the assay was immunoSEQ multiplex PCR. The table includes a few hundred thousand clones, approximately 88% detected once. Sequencing used PBMCs or T cells enriched from blood (not recorded which). These receptors all come from a woman in her thirties or forties who had recovered from COVID-19. Each CDR3 is given with its conserved first and last residue. A D gene is named only where the DNA matches it firmly. Not every row has a clone size; where given, it reads once, few, many or a size class.

d_call: NA; v_call: TRBV10-3; clone_size: NA; j_call: TRBJ1-4; cdr3_nt: TGTGCCATCAGGGGTGGGGCGGCTGAAAAACTGTTTTTT; cdr3_aa: CAIRGGAAEKLFF
d_call: NA; v_call: TRBV11-2; clone_size: once; j_call: TRBJ1-3; cdr3_nt: TGTGCCAGCAGCCGAGGACAGTTCTCTGGAAACACCATATATTTT; cdr3_aa: CASSRGQFSGNTIYF
d_call: NA; v_call: TRBV10-3; clone_size: NA; j_call: TRBJ2-1; cdr3_nt: TGTGCCATCAGTGAGTCGCTAGCGAGTGAGCAGTTCTTC; cdr3_aa: CAISESLASEQFF
d_call: TRBD1; v_call: TRBV19; clone_size: NA; j_call: TRBJ1-1; cdr3_nt: TGTGCCAGTAGTGGACAGGGGGCGCGAGGCACTGAAGCTTTCTTT; cdr3_aa: CASSGQGARGTEAFF
d_call: TRBD2; v_call: TRBV4-1; clone_size: NA; j_call: TRBJ2-1; cdr3_nt: TGCGCCAGCAGCCAACCATTTAGCGGGAGGGCGGGCAATGAGCAGTTCTTC; cdr3_aa: CASSQPFSGRAGNEQFF
d_call: NA; v_call: TRBV19; clone_size: NA; j_call: TRBJ2-1; cdr3_nt: TGTGCCAGTAGTACCGAAAGACTAGTAAATGAGCAGTTCTTC; cdr3_aa: CASSTERLVNEQFF
d_call: NA; v_call: TRBV14; clone_size: NA; j_call: TRBJ1-2; cdr3_nt: TGTGCCAGCAGCCAAGGTCAACATAGCGGCTACACCTTC; cdr3_aa: CASSQGQHSGYTF
d_call: TRBD1; v_call: TRBV28; clone_size: NA; j_call: TRBJ1-2; cdr3_nt: TGTGCCATCCTCAATTCGAAGACGGGACAGACGACCTATGGCTACACCTTC; cdr3_aa: CAILNSKTGQTTYGYTF
d_call: NA; v_call: TRBV2; clone_size: NA; j_call: TRBJ1-4; cdr3_nt: TGTGCCAGCAGTAGGCGGGAGGCGGGTGAAAAACTGTTTTTT; cdr3_aa: CASSRREAGEKLFF
d_call: TRBD1; v_call: TRBV4-3; clone_size: NA; j_call: TRBJ2-3; cdr3_nt: TGCGCCAGCAGCCGCCCGGGACAGGGACTTGATACGCAGTATTTT; cdr3_aa: CASSRPGQGLDTQYF
d_call: TRBD2; v_call: TRBV7-2; clone_size: NA; j_call: TRBJ2-7; cdr3_nt: TGTGCCAGCAGCACCAGCTGGACTAGCGGCTACGAGCAGTACTTC; cdr3_aa: CASSTSWTSGYEQYF
d_call: NA; v_call: TRBV6-2/TRBV6-3; clone_size: NA; j_call: TRBJ2-5; cdr3_nt: TGTGCCAGCAGTTACGGAGGGGCCTCGGAGACCCAGTACTTC; cdr3_aa: CASSYGGASETQYF
d_call: NA; v_call: TRBV7-9; clone_size: NA; j_call: TRBJ1-5; cdr3_nt: TGTGCCAGCGGGGGAGGTAATAGCAATCAGCCCCAGCATTTT; cdr3_aa: CASGGGNSNQPQHF
d_call: TRBD2; v_call: TRBV2; clone_size: NA; j_call: TRBJ2-2; cdr3_nt: TGTGCCAGCAGTGAAGGGCGGGAGGGATTCACCGGGGAGCTGTTTTTT; cdr3_aa: CASSEGREGFTGELFF
d_call: TRBD2; v_call: TRBV3-1/TRBV3-2; clone_size: NA; j_call: TRBJ2-3; cdr3_nt: TGTGCCAGCAGGAGGGGACTAGCGGGAGCCCGCACAGATACGCAGTATTTT; cdr3_aa: CASRRGLAGARTDTQYF
d_call: NA; v_call: TRBV28; clone_size: NA; j_call: TRBJ2-7; cdr3_nt: TGTGCCAGCAGTTCGATTAGGGGGGGGATGTCGTCCTACGAGCAGTACTTC; cdr3_aa: CASSSIRGGMSSYEQYF
d_call: TRBD1; v_call: TRBV2; clone_size: NA; j_call: TRBJ2-5; cdr3_nt: TGTGCCAGCAGTGCCCACAGGGGGCGAAGTAGCCAAGAGACCCAGTACTTC; cdr3_aa: CASSAHRGRSSQETQYF
d_call: TRBD2; v_call: TRBV7-2; clone_size: NA; j_call: TRBJ2-3; cdr3_nt: TGTGCCAGCAGCTTAGGGGCGGGAGGGACGGCAGATACGCAGTATTTT; cdr3_aa: CASSLGAGGTADTQYF
d_call: NA; v_call: TRBV3-1/TRBV3-2; clone_size: few; j_call: TRBJ2-2; cdr3_nt: TGTGCCAGCAGCCAATATCAAGGACAAAGAGCGAACACCGGGGAGCTGTTTTTT; cdr3_aa: CASSQYQGQRANTGELFF
d_call: TRBD2; v_call: TRBV5-1; clone_size: few; j_call: TRBJ2-1; cdr3_nt: TGCGCCAGCAGCTTGGGCGGGAGGACCTACAATGAGCAGTTCTTC; cdr3_aa: CASSLGGRTYNEQFF